The rows below give T cell receptor beta chains drawn from one sample of a study of blood T cell repertoires in COVID-19. Repertoires were generated with immunoSEQ multiplex PCR, while TCRdb's copy carries only in-frame clones and drops some. The profile shows 150,000 to 200,000 clones, roughly nine tenths of them singletons. Sequencing input: peripheral blood. The receptors were sampled from an older woman with acute or convalescent COVID-19. CDR3s include the opening cysteine and the closing phenylalanine or tryptophan. The D gene is left open where the match is weak. Only part of the rows carry a size: once, few, many, or a class if the clone is expanded.

j_gene | d_gene | v_gene | abundance | CDR3nt | CDR3aa
TRBJ2-1 | TRBD2 | TRBV29-1 | - | TGCAGCGTCGAAGTTGGGACTAGTTTCTTGTTCTTC | CSVEVGTSFLFF
TRBJ1-5 | TRBD1 | TRBV19 | - | TGTGCCAGTAGTTCGCCCCGGACAGGCCTCAATCAGCCCCAGCATTTT | CASSSPRTGLNQPQHF
TRBJ1-2 | - | TRBV4-3 | - | TGCGCCAGCAGCCAAGATCTTGCATTTACGGACAAAGGGGCCATGGCTCATGGCTACACCTTC | CASSQDLAFTDKGAMAHGYTF
TRBJ1-5 | - | TRBV27 | - | TGTGCCAGCAGTTTATCCCCGGGGACTAGAAATCAGCCCCAGCATTTT | CASSLSPGTRNQPQHF
TRBJ2-7 | TRBD1 | TRBV19 | - | TGTGCCAGTAGTTTCGGGACAGGGGGTACATACGAGCAGTACTTC | CASSFGTGGTYEQYF
TRBJ2-1 | - | TRBV4-1 | - | TGCGCCAGCAGCCAAGCGCACTGGGGGGTGAGTGGGGGTGAGCAGTTCTTC | CASSQAHWGVSGGEQFF
TRBJ1-2 | TRBD1 | TRBV7-2 | - | TGTGCCAGCAGCCCCACAACAGGGGATCCCCCCTATGGCTACACCTTC | CASSPTTGDPPYGYTF
TRBJ1-1 | TRBD1 | TRBV7-6 | once | TGTGCCAGCAGCTTAGCTCGGACAGGGGGCAGCGGCACTGAAGCTTTCTTT | CASSLARTGGSGTEAFF
TRBJ1-2 | TRBD1 | TRBV6-5 | - | TGTGCCAGCGGGACAGGGAACCCGTATGGCTACACCTTC | CASGTGNPYGYTF
TRBJ2-2 | TRBD1 | TRBV10-3 | - | TGTGCCATCAGGTCGGGACAGGGGGCGACCGGGGAGCTGTTTTTT | CAIRSGQGATGELFF
TRBJ1-1 | - | TRBV19 | - | TGTGCCAGTAGTATAGAGCAGGGGAACACTGAAGCTTTCTTT | CASSIEQGNTEAFF
TRBJ2-2 | TRBD1 | TRBV19 | - | TGTGCCAGTAGTAGGACAGGGGGCTTAGGGGAGCTGTTTTTT | CASSRTGGLGELFF
TRBJ2-3 | TRBD2 | TRBV15 | - | TGTGCCACCAGCAGAGGCGCCGGGACTATCGGCGATACGCAGTATTTT | CATSRGAGTIGDTQYF
TRBJ2-7 | TRBD2 | TRBV11-2 | - | TGTGCCAGCAGCTTAGATCTTTCCGGGAGGGCCTTATACGAGCAGTACTTC | CASSLDLSGRALYEQYF
TRBJ2-5 | - | TRBV5-8 | - | TGTGCCAGCAGCGAAGGCTATCGGACAGACTTTAGAGAGACCCAGTACTTC | CASSEGYRTDFRETQYF
TRBJ2-1 | - | TRBV19 | - | TGTGCCAGTAGTATATCCGGGTTGGTAAGAAATGAGCAGTTCTTC | CASSISGLVRNEQFF
TRBJ2-7 | TRBD1 | TRBV5-1 | - | TGCGCCAGCAGCTCCCCGGGACAGGGTCGGGAGCAGTACTTC | CASSSPGQGREQYF
TRBJ2-2 | - | TRBV27 | - | TGTGCCGCGCGGCTACGCGCGAACACCGGGGAGCTGTTTTTT | CAARLRANTGELFF
TRBJ2-1 | - | TRBV10-3 | once | TGTGCCATCAACCCGGACAGCTCCTACAATGAGCAGTTCTTC | CAINPDSSYNEQFF
TRBJ1-1 | - | TRBV30 | - | TGTGCCTGGATTCAGGGGCCGGCTGAAGCTTTCTTT | CAWIQGPAEAFF
TRBJ1-3 | - | TRBV28 | - | TGTGCCAGCAGTTCCCCGCTCGGACAGCACTCTGGAAACACCATATATTTT | CASSSPLGQHSGNTIYF
TRBJ2-3 | - | TRBV5-1 | - | TGCGCCAGCGGATCCGGGACTAGCACAGATACGCAGTATTTT | CASGSGTSTDTQYF
TRBJ2-5 | TRBD1 | TRBV4-1 | - | TGCGCCAGCAGCCAAAGAGGGGGCACTGGGGGGACCCAGTACTTC | CASSQRGGTGGTQYF
TRBJ2-5 | - | TRBV6-5 | - | TGTGCCAGCAGTAGACGGCAGGGGAACCAAGAGACCCAGTACTTC | CASSRRQGNQETQYF
TRBJ2-1 | - | TRBV6-5 | - | TGTGCCAGCGGAAGTCGCTGGACAGCAGACAATGAGCAGTTCTTC | CASGSRWTADNEQFF
TRBJ1-2 | TRBD1 | TRBV6-2/TRBV6-3 | - | TGTGCCAGCAGTTGGGGACAGGGATTCTATGGCTACACCTTC | CASSWGQGFYGYTF
TRBJ1-3 | - | TRBV27 | - | TGTGCCAGCAGTCTCTCCCTATCCGGAAACACCATATATTTT | CASSLSLSGNTIYF
TRBJ1-4 | TRBD1 | TRBV27 | - | TGTGCCAGCAGTCGCGGACAGGGCAGCGAAAAACTGTTTTTT | CASSRGQGSEKLFF
TRBJ1-6 | - | TRBV5-1 | - | TGCGCCAGCAGCCTCCGCGGGAGCTCCTATAATTCACCCCTCCACTTT | CASSLRGSSYNSPLHF
TRBJ2-3 | TRBD2 | TRBV7-8 | - | TGTGCCAGCAGCTTAGTTTCTAGCGGGGGGAGCACAGATACGCAGTATTTT | CASSLVSSGGSTDTQYF
TRBJ2-1 | - | TRBV18 | - | TGTGCCAGCTCACCACCGCTGGGCCCGGCTTTTTTCAATGAGCAGTTCTTC | CASSPPLGPAFFNEQFF
TRBJ1-6 | TRBD1 | TRBV30 | few | TGTGCCTGGAATCAGGGGGTAAATTCACCCCTCCACTTT | CAWNQGVNSPLHF
TRBJ2-7 | - | TRBV4-1 | - | TGCGCCAGCAGCCCGAGGGGGGGGGCCTACGAGCAGTACTTC | CASSPRGGAYEQYF
TRBJ1-5 | TRBD1 | TRBV5-1 | once | TGCGCCAGCAGCTTGGAGTCAGGGGGCTATCAGCCCCAGCATTTT | CASSLESGGYQPQHF
TRBJ1-2 | TRBD1 | TRBV3-1/TRBV3-2 | - | TGTGCCAGCAGCCAGGACAGGGACGGCTATGGCTACACCTTC | CASSQDRDGYGYTF
TRBJ2-6 | - | TRBV2 | - | TGTGCCAGCAGTGCGTCGACGAGGTCTGGGGCCAACGTCCTGACTTTC | CASSASTRSGANVLTF
TRBJ2-2 | TRBD1 | TRBV6-2/TRBV6-3 | - | TGTGCCAGCAGTCCAGGACAGGGGGCGTCCGGGGAGCTGTTTTTT | CASSPGQGASGELFF
TRBJ2-7 | - | TRBV11-2 | once | TGTGCCAGCAGGTACTCCGGGACAAACTACGAGCAGTACTTC | CASRYSGTNYEQYF
TRBJ1-1 | TRBD1 | TRBV24-1 | - | TGTGCCACCGCGACAGGGGGGAACACTGAAGCTTTCTTT | CATATGGNTEAFF
TRBJ1-6 | - | TRBV3-1/TRBV3-2 | - | TGTGCCAGCAGCCAACAGTATAATTCACCCCTCCACTTT | CASSQQYNSPLHF
TRBJ2-5 | TRBD2 | TRBV30 | - | TGTGCCTGGAGTGGGACAGGGAAAGTACTAGCGGGAGCGCACCGTGCACAAGAGACCCAGTACTTC | CAWSGTGKVLAGAHRAQETQYF
TRBJ2-6 | - | TRBV10-3 | - | TGTGCCATCAGCTCATTACCAGACAGGAACTCTGGGGCCAACGTCCTGACTTTC | CAISSLPDRNSGANVLTF
TRBJ1-2 | - | TRBV7-9 | - | TGTGCCAGCAGAATGGGGGCGGTCAACTATGGCTACACCTTC | CASRMGAVNYGYTF
TRBJ2-1 | - | TRBV5-5 | - | TGTGCCAGCAGCTTGGCCGGGTACTTGCGGTTCTTC | CASSLAGYLRFF
TRBJ2-5 | - | TRBV2 | - | TGTGCCAGGAGTCGGAAAGGTCGGCAGGCGGAGCTACCCTCAAACCGGGGGGAGACCCAGTACTTC | CARSRKGRQAELPSNRGETQYF
TRBJ1-6 | - | TRBV2 | - | TGTGCCAGCAGTGAAAGCGCGGACAGCAATTCACCCCTCCACTTT | CASSESADSNSPLHF
TRBJ2-7 | TRBD2 | TRBV14 | - | TGTGCCAGCAGTCAACAGCGGGGGGGATTTTACGAGCAGTACTTC | CASSQQRGGFYEQYF
TRBJ1-5 | - | TRBV12-3/TRBV12-4 | - | TGTGCCAGCAGTTTCAGGGGTAGGGAGCCCCAGCATTTT | CASSFRGREPQHF
TRBJ1-2 | - | TRBV4-1 | once | TGCGCCAGCAGCCAAGACAGGGGTTTGGCTAATGGCTACACCTTC | CASSQDRGLANGYTF
TRBJ1-2 | - | TRBV27 | - | TGTGCCAGCAGTTTGGGACAAAACCTACTTAGCTATGGCTACACCTTC | CASSLGQNLLSYGYTF
TRBJ1-4 | - | TRBV29-1 | - | TGCAGCGTTGTCCTAATCGGACAGCGTAATGAAAAACTGTTTTTT | CSVVLIGQRNEKLFF
TRBJ1-2 | - | TRBV28 | - | TGTGCCAGTACGATCAGGGGCAATTATGGCTACACCTTC | CASTIRGNYGYTF
TRBJ2-1 | TRBD1 | TRBV7-2 | - | TGTGCCAGCAGTCCGACAGGGTGGGGTGAGCAGTTCTTC | CASSPTGWGEQFF